This T cell receptor beta chain was found in a study of blood T cell repertoires in COVID-19. About the study: Donors in the United States, Italy and Spain gave samples during acute or convalescent COVID-19. From T cells, B-cell-depleted T cells, or PBMCs came the material, which was cDNA or gDNA.

This clone was picked up a small number of times. Per germline, CDR1 LNHDA and CDR2 SQIVND (reference sequence). The CDR3 consists of 16 residues. J was trimmed by 0 bases and V by 3 bases; bases with no gene match: 7. Per the original methods: Counts of nucleated cells, estimated from reference gene primer amplification, were obtained. Clones were sequenced by immunoSEQ multiplex PCR, and TCRdb holds only the in-frame ones, with some missing. V, J and clone size are taken as reported in that table, and D and trimming were inferred from the DNA itself. The sample contains approximately 110,000 clones, just under 90% of which appear only once.

This sequence joins TRBV19 and TRBJ1-1, with 7 bases lining up with TRBD1. The sample comprised peripheral blood. The TCR comes from a woman aged 50 to 65 with acute or convalescent COVID-19. The CDR3 DNA sequence: TGTGCCAGTAGTATCTTCAATACAGGGGTGAACACTGAAGCTTTCTTT. Protein sequence: CASSIFNTGVNTEAFF.